The text below deals with one TCR beta chain. Some clones are missing from TCRdb's copy, which holds only in-frame ones; the method was immunoSEQ multiplex PCR. Seen here are some 26,000 clones, about 85% observed once, and the top ten hold about 50%. CDR1 and CDR2 from the germline V gene are SGHDN and FVKESK. J lost 7 bases, V lost 1 base, and 7 bases had no gene match. The CDR3 covers 16 residues. The data derive from a study of blood T cell repertoires in COVID-19. The V gene is TRBV14, the J gene TRBJ2-5; 12 bases agree with TRBD2. The sequence was collected from a man aged 50 to 60 with active or convalescent COVID-19. Sequenced: peripheral blood. The CDR3 loop reads CASSQGASGRVGTQYF. The CDR3 DNA sequence: TGTGCCAGCAGCCAAGGGGCTAGCGGGAGGGTCGGGACCCAGTACTTC.